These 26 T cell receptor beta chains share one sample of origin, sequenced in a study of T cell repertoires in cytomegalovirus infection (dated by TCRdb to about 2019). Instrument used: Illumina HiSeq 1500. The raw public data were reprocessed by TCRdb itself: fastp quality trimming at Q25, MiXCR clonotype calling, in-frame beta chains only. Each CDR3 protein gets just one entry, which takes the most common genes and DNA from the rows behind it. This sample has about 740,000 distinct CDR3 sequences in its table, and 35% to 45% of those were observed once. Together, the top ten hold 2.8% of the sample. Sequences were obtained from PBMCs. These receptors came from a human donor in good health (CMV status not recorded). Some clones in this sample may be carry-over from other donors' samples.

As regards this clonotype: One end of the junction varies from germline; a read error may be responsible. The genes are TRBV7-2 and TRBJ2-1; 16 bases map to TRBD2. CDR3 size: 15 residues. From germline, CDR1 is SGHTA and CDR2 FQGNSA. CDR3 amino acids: CASSLGGTSGRGTVF. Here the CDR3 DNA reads TGTGCCAGCAGCTTAGGGGGGACTAGCGGGAGGGGCACGGTCTTC.

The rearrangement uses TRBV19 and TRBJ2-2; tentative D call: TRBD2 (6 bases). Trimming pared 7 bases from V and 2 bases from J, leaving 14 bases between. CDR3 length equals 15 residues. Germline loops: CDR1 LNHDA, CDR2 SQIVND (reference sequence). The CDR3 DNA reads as TGTGCCAGTAACCCCTATAGCGGCAACACCGGGGAGCTGTTTTTT. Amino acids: CASNPYSGNTGELFF.

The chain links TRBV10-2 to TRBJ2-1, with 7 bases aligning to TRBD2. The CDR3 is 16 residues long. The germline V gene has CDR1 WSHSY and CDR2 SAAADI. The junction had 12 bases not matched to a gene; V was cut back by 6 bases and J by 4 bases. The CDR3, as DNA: TGCGCCAGCAGGGCCGCCGCGCGGGGGTCTTACAATGAGCAGTTCTTC. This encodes CASRAAARGSYNEQFF.

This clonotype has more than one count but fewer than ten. CDR3 amino acids: CASSSRTSGGALETQYF. DNA of the CDR3: TGTGCCAGCAGTAGCCGGACTAGCGGGGGGGCGTTGGAGACCCAGTACTTC. This chain joins TRBV27 and TRBJ2-5; 15 nucleotides match TRBD2. The length of the CDR3 is 17 residues. V lost 5 bases to trimming and J lost 5 bases; unmatched junction nucleotides: 9. CDR1 MNHEY and CDR2 SMNVEV come from the germline V gene (reference sequence).

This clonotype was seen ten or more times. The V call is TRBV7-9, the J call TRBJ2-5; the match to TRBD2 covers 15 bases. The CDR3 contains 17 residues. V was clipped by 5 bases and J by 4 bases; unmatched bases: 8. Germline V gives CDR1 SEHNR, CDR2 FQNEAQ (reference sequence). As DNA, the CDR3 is TGTGCCAGCAGCCCCTGGACTAGCGGGAGGGCCGTAGAGACCCAGTACTTC. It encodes CASSPWTSGRAVETQYF.

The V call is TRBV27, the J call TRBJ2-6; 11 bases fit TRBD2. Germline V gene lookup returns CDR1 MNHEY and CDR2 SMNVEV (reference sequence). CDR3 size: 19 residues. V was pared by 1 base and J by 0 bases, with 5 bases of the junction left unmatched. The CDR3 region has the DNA TGTGCCAGCAGTTTATATCAAACTAGCGGGGGCTCTGGGGCCAACGTCCTGACTTTC. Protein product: CASSLYQTSGGSGANVLTF.

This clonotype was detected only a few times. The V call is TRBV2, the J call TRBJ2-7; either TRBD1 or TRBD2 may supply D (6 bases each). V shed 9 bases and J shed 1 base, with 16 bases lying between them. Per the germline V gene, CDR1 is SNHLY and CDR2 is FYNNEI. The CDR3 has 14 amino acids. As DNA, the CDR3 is TGTGCCAGTAACAGGGAGGAAAGGTCCTACGAGCAGTACTTC. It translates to CASNREERSYEQYF.

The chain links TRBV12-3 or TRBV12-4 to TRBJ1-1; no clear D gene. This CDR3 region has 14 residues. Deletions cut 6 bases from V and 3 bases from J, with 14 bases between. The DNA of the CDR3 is TGTGCCAGCAGCAGCGACGGCGCGGACACTGAAGCTTTCTTT. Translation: CASSSDGADTEAFF.

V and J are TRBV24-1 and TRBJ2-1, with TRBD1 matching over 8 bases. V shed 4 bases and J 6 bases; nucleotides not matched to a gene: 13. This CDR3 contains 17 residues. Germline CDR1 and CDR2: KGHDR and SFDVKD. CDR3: CATSDPFSGGAANEQFF. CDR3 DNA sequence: TGTGCCACCAGTGACCCCTTTTCAGGGGGCGCGGCCAATGAGCAGTTCTTC.

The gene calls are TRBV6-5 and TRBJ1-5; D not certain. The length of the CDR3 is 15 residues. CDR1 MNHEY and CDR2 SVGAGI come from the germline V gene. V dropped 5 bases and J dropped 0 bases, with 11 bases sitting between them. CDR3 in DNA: TGTGCCAGCAGTCCCGGGCCCTTTAGCAATCAGCCCCAGCATTTT. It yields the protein CASSPGPFSNQPQHF.

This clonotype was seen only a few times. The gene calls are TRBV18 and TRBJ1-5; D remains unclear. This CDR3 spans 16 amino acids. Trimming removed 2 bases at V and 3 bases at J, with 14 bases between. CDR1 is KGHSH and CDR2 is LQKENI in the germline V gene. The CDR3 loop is CASSPDGRLLNQPQHF. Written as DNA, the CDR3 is TGTGCCAGCTCACCAGACGGACGGCTTCTCAATCAGCCCCAGCATTTT.

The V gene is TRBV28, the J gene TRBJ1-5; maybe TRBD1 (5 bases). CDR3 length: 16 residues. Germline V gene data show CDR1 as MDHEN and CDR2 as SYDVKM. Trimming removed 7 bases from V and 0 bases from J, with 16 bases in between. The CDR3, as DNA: TGTGCCAGCATTCCAGGGTCGGGGGGTAGCAATCAGCCCCAGCATTTT. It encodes CASIPGSGGSNQPQHF. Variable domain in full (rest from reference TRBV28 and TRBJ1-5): DVKVTQSSRYLVKRTGEKVFLECVQDMDHENMFWYRQDPGLGLRLIYFSYDVKMKEKGDIPEGYSVSREKKERFSLILESASTNQTSMYLCASIPGSGGSNQPQHFGDGTRLSIL.

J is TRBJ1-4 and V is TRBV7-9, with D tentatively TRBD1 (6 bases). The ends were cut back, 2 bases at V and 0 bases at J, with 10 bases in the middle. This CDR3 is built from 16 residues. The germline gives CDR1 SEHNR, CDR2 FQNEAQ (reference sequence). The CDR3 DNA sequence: TGTGCCAGCAGCTTACTACAGGGATCAACTAATGAAAAACTGTTTTTT. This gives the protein CASSLLQGSTNEKLFF.

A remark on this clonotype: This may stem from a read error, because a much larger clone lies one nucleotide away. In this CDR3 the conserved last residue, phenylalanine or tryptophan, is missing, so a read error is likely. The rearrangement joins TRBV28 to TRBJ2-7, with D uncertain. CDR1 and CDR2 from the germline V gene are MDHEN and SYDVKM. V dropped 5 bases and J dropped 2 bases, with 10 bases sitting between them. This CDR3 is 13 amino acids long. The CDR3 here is CASSPGITYEQYL. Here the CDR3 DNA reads TGTGCCAGCAGTCCAGGAATCACCTACGAGCAGTACTTA.

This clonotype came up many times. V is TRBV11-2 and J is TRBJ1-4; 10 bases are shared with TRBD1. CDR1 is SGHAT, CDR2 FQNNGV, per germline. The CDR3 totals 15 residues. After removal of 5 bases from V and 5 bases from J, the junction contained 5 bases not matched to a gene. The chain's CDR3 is CASSARTGGNEKLFF. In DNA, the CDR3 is TGTGCCAGCAGCGCAAGGACAGGGGGGAATGAAAAACTGTTTTTT.

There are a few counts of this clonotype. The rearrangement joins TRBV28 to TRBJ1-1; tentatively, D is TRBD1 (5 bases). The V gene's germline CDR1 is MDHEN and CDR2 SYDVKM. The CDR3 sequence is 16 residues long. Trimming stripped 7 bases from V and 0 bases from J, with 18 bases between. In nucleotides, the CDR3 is TGTGCCAGCACCCTAATCAGGGAGGCGGTGAACACTGAAGCTTTCTTT. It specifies CASTLIREAVNTEAFF.

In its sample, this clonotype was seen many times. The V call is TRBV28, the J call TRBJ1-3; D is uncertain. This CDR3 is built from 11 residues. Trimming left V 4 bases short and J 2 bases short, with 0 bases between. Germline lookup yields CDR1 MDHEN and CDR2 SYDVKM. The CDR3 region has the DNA TGTGCCAGCAGTTCTGGAAACACCATATATTTT. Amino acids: CASSSGNTIYF.

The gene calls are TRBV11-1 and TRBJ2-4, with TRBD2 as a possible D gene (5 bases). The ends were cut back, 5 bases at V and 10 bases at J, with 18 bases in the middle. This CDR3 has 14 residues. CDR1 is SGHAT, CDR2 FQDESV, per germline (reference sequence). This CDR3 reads CASSPLGTGYIQYF. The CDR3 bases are TGTGCCAGCAGCCCCCTTGGAACGGGGTATATTCAGTACTTC.

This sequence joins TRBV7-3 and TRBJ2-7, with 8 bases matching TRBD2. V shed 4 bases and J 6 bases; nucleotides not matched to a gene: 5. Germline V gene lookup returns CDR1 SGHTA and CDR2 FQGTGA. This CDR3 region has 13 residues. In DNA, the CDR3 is TGTGCCAGCAGCTATTCAGCGGGGGTCGAGCAGTACTTC. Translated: CASSYSAGVEQYF.

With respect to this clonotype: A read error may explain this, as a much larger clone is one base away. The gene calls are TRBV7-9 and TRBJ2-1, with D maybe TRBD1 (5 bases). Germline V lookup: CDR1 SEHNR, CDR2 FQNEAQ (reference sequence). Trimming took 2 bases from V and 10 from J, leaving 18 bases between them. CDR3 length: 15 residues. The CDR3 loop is CASSLKVTVVREQFF. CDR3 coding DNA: TGTGCCAGCAGCTTAAAAGTGACAGTGGTCCGCGAGCAGTTCTTC.

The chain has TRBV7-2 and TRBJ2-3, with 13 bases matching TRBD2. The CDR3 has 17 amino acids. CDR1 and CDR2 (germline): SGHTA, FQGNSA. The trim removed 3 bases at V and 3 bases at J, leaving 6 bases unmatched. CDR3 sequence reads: CASSLRGLAGRTDTQYF. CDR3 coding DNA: TGTGCCAGCAGCTTGAGGGGACTAGCGGGGAGGACAGATACGCAGTATTTT.

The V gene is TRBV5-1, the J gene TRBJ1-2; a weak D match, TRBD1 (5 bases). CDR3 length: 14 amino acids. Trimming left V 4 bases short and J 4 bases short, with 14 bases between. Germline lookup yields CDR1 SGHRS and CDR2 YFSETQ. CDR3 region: CASSDQGSGYGYTF. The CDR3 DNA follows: TGCGCCAGCAGCGATCAGGGCTCTGGCTATGGCTACACCTTC.

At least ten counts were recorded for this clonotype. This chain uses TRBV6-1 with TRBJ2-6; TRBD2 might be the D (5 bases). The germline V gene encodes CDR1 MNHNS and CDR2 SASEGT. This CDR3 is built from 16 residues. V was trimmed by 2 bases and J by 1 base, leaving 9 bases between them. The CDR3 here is CASSENTGSGANVLTF. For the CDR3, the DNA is TGTGCCAGCAGTGAAAATACGGGGTCTGGGGCCAACGTCCTGACTTTC.

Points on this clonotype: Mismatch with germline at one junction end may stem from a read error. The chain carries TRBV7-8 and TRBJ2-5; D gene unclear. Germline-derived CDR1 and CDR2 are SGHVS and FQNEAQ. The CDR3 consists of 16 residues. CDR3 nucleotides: TGTGCCAGCAGCGGACCTCCATGGGCGGACGGCGAGACCCAGTCCTTC. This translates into CASSGPPWADGETQSF.

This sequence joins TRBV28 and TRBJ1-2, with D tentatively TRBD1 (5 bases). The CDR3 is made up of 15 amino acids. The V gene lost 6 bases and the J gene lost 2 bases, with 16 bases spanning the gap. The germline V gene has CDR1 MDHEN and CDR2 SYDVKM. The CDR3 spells CASRPPGRLNYGYTF. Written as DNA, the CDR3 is TGTGCCAGCAGACCCCCGGGACGCCTGAACTATGGCTACACCTTC.

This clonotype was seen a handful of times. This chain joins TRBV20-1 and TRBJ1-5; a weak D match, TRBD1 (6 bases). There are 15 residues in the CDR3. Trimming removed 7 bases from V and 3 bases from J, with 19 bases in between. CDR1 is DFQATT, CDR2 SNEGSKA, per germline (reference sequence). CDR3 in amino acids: CSVQRPYRDNQPQHF. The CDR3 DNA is TGCAGTGTCCAGCGCCCATACAGGGACAATCAGCCCCAGCATTTT.